Shown below are 24 T cell receptor beta chains from a single sample sequenced in a study of T-cell memory formation after mild COVID-19. TCRdb analysed the 5' RACE reads with MiXCR anew, one entry per CDR3 protein. Among roughly 340,000 distinct CDR3 sequences listed, 20% were seen once. The sequenced sample was PBMCs or a T cell subset sorted from them (not recorded which). The receptor set was obtained from a man aged 18 to 35 who had mild COVID-19 (a few samples of this study predate the infection). Cell type and time point are not known.

This clonotype appeared a few times. The gene calls are TRBV18 and TRBJ1-6; 8 nucleotides line up with TRBD1. Germline lookup yields CDR1 KGHSH and CDR2 LQKENI. The CDR3 runs 15 residues. The V and J ends lost 3 bases and 7 bases, in that order; junction bases with no gene match: 5. In nucleotides, the CDR3 is TGTGCCAGCTCACCCGGACAGGGAGGGAATTCACCCCTCCACTTT. Protein sequence: CASSPGQGGNSPLHF.

There are a few counts of this clonotype. The chain is built from TRBV14 and TRBJ1-1; 9 nucleotides line up with TRBD1. The V segment lost 3 bases and the J segment 6 bases; nucleotides outside the gene matches: 8. Germline values: CDR1 SGHDN, CDR2 FVKESK. CDR3 length: 15 residues. The CDR3 protein is CASSQTGTGRPEAFF. CDR3 sequence (DNA): TGTGCCAGCAGCCAGACCGGGACAGGGAGACCTGAAGCTTTCTTT.

This clonotype has a handful of counts. This chain uses TRBV12-3 or TRBV12-4 with TRBJ2-5, with 8 positions matching TRBD1. V was pared by 5 bases and J by 2 bases, with 4 bases of the junction left unmatched. This CDR3 region has 14 residues. This CDR3 is CASSQTGEQETQYF. In nucleotides, the CDR3 is TGTGCCAGCAGTCAGACAGGGGAACAAGAGACCCAGTACTTC.

There are a few counts of this clonotype. The DNA for the CDR3 is TGTGCCAGCAGTTCAGACCACATTCAGTACTTC. It translates to CASSSDHIQYF. This sequence joins TRBV7-9 and TRBJ2-4; D is unclear. The V gene lost 6 bases and the J gene lost 8 bases, with 8 bases spanning the gap. The CDR3 runs to 11 residues. CDR1 is SEHNR, CDR2 FQNEAQ, per germline (reference sequence).

The gene calls are TRBV5-5 and TRBJ1-5; D uncertain. Germline V CDR1 and CDR2: SGHKS, YYEKEE (reference sequence). V gave up 4 bases and J gave up 4 bases, with 9 bases separating them. The CDR3 is 13 amino acids. Here the CDR3 reads CASSRLSNQPQHF. DNA of the CDR3: TGTGCCAGCAGCCGGTTAAGTAATCAGCCCCAGCATTTT. Full variable domain (remainder filled in from reference TRBV5-5 and TRBJ1-5): DAGVTQSPTHLIKTRGQQVTLRCSPISGHKSVSWYQQVLGQGPQFIFQYYEKEERGRGNFPDRFSARQFPNYSSELNVNALLLGDSALYLCASSRLSNQPQHFGDGTRLSIL.

Here the CDR3 DNA reads TGTGCCAGCACCAACAACCGGAATACGCAGTATTTT. This gives the protein CASTNNRNTQYF. The chain carries TRBV7-3 and TRBJ2-3; D unresolved. CDR3 size: 12 residues. Germline V CDR1 and CDR2: SGHTA, FQGTGA. V was clipped by 7 bases and J by 7 bases, with 12 bases between them.

V and J are TRBV2 and TRBJ1-6, with no clear D. CDR1 SNHLY and CDR2 FYNNEI come from the germline V gene. The CDR3 has 13 amino acids. Trimming shortened V by 7 bases and J by 11 bases, and 15 bases separated the two germline ends. The CDR3: CASNRRGQPPLHF. The CDR3 nucleotides are TGTGCCAGCAATAGACGTGGGCAACCACCCCTCCACTTT.

The chain links TRBV19 to TRBJ1-2, with TRBD1 matching over 9 bases. The CDR3 loop spans 15 amino acids. Germline CDR1 LNHDA, CDR2 SQIVND (reference sequence). Trimming cost V 4 bases and J 3 bases; bases outside gene matches: 6. In nucleotides, the CDR3 is TGTGCCAGTAGTACCCGGGACAGGGTTTACTATGGCTACACCTTC. It encodes CASSTRDRVYYGYTF.

This clonotype was recorded many times. The gene calls are TRBV7-2 and TRBJ2-2; unclear D gene. There are 11 residues in the CDR3. Germline V gene data show CDR1 as SGHTA and CDR2 as FQGNSA. The V and J ends lost 3 bases and 8 bases respectively, with 4 bases between them. The CDR3 nucleotides are TGTGCCAGCAGCTTCGGGGGGGAGCTGTTTTTT. It specifies CASSFGGELFF.

Points on this clonotype: At one boundary the junction diverges from the germline segment, which might be a read error. The chain joins TRBV5-1 to TRBJ1-2, with TRBD1 matching over 9 bases. The germline CDR1 and CDR2 sequences are SGHRS and YFSETQ. The CDR3 loop spans 13 amino acids. The CDR3 spells CASSLETGGGYTF. CDR3 nucleotide sequence: TGTGCCAGCAGCTTAGAGACAGGGGGAGGCTACACCTTC.

This clonotype came up many times. The chain has TRBV11-2 and TRBJ2-2; the match to TRBD2 covers 12 bases. V gave up 4 bases and J gave up 5 bases; unmatched junction bases: 5. The length of the CDR3 is 16 residues. The germline V gene encodes CDR1 SGHAT and CDR2 FQNNGV. The CDR3 coding sequence is TGTGCCAGCAGCTCACAACTAGCGGGGGGAACCGGGGAGCTGTTTTTT. The encoded protein is CASSSQLAGGTGELFF.

The sample holds a few counts of this clonotype. The gene calls are TRBV3-1 and TRBJ2-5; 8 bases are a match to TRBD2. V trimming: 5 bases; J trimming: 5 bases; junction bases outside the gene matches: 10. CDR1 is LGHDT, CDR2 YNNKEL, per germline (reference sequence). This CDR3 contains 15 residues. The DNA of the CDR3 is TGTGCCAGCAGCGGACCAAGCCGGGGGGGGGAGACCCAGTACTTC. This encodes CASSGPSRGGETQYF.

This clonotype was picked up one time. This chain links TRBV5-1 with TRBJ2-2; 7 bases are shared with TRBD1. The V gene end was trimmed by 5 bases and the J gene end by 1 base; junction bases not matched to a gene: 8. CDR1 is SGHRS, CDR2 YFSETQ, per germline. CDR3 size: 16 residues. The CDR3 is CASRSEGAMNTGELFF. CDR3 coding DNA: TGCGCCAGCAGATCTGAGGGGGCGATGAACACCGGGGAGCTGTTTTTT.

This clonotype showed up many times. The V and J genes are TRBV7-9 and TRBJ2-1, with D maybe TRBD2 (6 bases). This CDR3 spans 16 amino acids. Germline CDR1 is SEHNR and CDR2 is FQNEAQ (reference sequence). Trimming stripped 2 bases from V and 0 bases from J, with 11 bases between. CDR3 sequence (DNA): TGTGCCAGCAGCTTATCGCTAGCGAGCTCCTACAATGAGCAGTTCTTC. It codes for CASSLSLASSYNEQFF.

This chain connects TRBV5-6 to TRBJ2-5; D call uncertain. Germline V lookup: CDR1 SGHDT, CDR2 YYEEEE. The germline V and J ends were trimmed by 4 bases and 1 base, with 23 bases remaining between them. This CDR3 is 18 amino acids long. CDR3 residues: CASSPQKWPPTLQETQYF. The DNA of the CDR3 is TGTGCCAGCAGCCCCCAAAAATGGCCGCCAACCCTCCAAGAGACCCAGTACTTC.

V is TRBV12-3 or TRBV12-4 and J is TRBJ1-2; a weak D match, TRBD1 (5 bases). The CDR3 loop spans 13 amino acids. The V end lost 5 bases, the J end lost 5 bases, and 12 bases lay between the germline ends. The CDR3, as DNA: TGTGCCAGCAGTGTGGGTCGGGGGTATGGCTACACCTTC. It translates to CASSVGRGYGYTF.

The chain employs TRBV9 and TRBJ2-3; D is undetermined. Per germline, CDR1 SGDLS and CDR2 YYNGEE. The CDR3 length is 16 residues. Trimming took 7 bases from V and 2 from J, leaving 20 bases between them. CDR3 coding DNA: TGTGCCAGCGGGGAAGCTCGGACGGAGTCCACAGATACGCAGTATTTT. Protein: CASGEARTESTDTQYF.

This chain links TRBV7-9 with TRBJ2-2, with 11 bases identical to TRBD2. Germline CDR1 is SEHNR and CDR2 is FQNEAQ (reference sequence). Trimming at V came to 4 bases and at J to 7 bases, leaving 14 bases not matched to a gene. This CDR3 has 18 amino acids. The CDR3 loop reads CASSYPPGLAAPRGELFF. The CDR3, as DNA: TGTGCCAGCAGCTATCCTCCGGGACTAGCGGCACCACGCGGGGAGCTGTTTTTT. The full variable domain, in which reference TRBV7-9 and TRBJ2-2 provide the parts outside the CDR3, is DTGVSQNPRHKITKRGQNVTFRCDPISEHNRLYWYRQTLGQGPEFLTYFQNEAQLEKSRLLSDRFSAERPKGSFSTLEIQRTEQGDSAMYLCASSYPPGLAAPRGELFFGEGSRLTVL.

This clonotype was picked up many times. This chain uses TRBV20-1 with TRBJ1-5, with 7 bases fitting TRBD1. This CDR3 contains 12 residues. Losses at the gene ends were 5 bases for V and 7 bases for J; bases not matched to a gene: 5. Germline V CDR1 and CDR2: DFQATT, SNEGSKA (reference sequence). The CDR3 is CSARQGGQPQHF. The CDR3 bases are TGCAGTGCTCGACAGGGCGGCCAGCCCCAGCATTTT.

Ten or more counts support this clonotype. CDR3 amino acids: CASSTRTLRSGANVLTF. For the CDR3, the DNA is TGTGCCAGCAGCACCAGGACCCTAAGGTCCGGGGCCAACGTCCTGACTTTC. This chain connects TRBV9 to TRBJ2-6, with unresolved D. The CDR3 has 17 amino acids. V was shortened by 4 bases and J by 4 bases, with 18 bases between the two germline ends. CDR1 and CDR2 from the germline V gene are SGDLS and YYNGEE.

This clonotype was recorded at least ten times. The chain carries TRBV5-1 and TRBJ2-5, with 7 positions matching TRBD2. This CDR3 has 16 residues. Germline V CDR1 and CDR2: SGHRS, YFSETQ. Losses at the gene ends were 4 bases for V and 5 bases for J; bases not matched to a gene: 14. The CDR3 is CASSPEGGTPSETQYF. In DNA, the CDR3 is TGCGCCAGCAGCCCGGAGGGAGGGACTCCTTCGGAGACCCAGTACTTC.

The table lists this clonotype with many counts. The chain joins TRBV5-6 to TRBJ2-1; D gene ambiguous. Germline assignment: CDR1 SGHDT and CDR2 YYEEEE. This CDR3 contains 11 residues. The V gene lost 0 bases and the J gene lost 10 bases, with 5 bases spanning the gap. CDR3 nucleotide sequence: TGTGCCAGCAGCTTGGGAGGAGAGCAGTTCTTC. It codes for CASSLGGEQFF. Combining the CDR3 with reference TRBV5-6 and TRBJ2-1 gives the whole variable domain DAGVTQSPTHLIKTRGQQVTLRCSPKSGHDTVSWYQQALGQGPQFIFQYYEEEERQRGNFPDRFSGHQFPNYSSELNVNALLLGDSALYLCASSLGGEQFFGPGTRLTVL.

This clonotype appeared many times. The chain combines TRBV24-1 with TRBJ2-3; D is ambiguous. CDR3 size: 13 residues. The V end lost 5 bases, the J end lost 1 base, and 6 bases lay between the germline ends. Germline V gene sequence: CDR1 KGHDR, CDR2 SFDVKD. CDR3 in DNA: TGTGCCACCAGTGGCCGGGGCACAGATACGCAGTATTTT. It yields the protein CATSGRGTDTQYF.

This chain links TRBV4-3 with TRBJ2-1; D is perhaps TRBD1 or TRBD2 (5 bases each). The CDR3 is made up of 13 amino acids. Germline-derived CDR1 and CDR2 are LGHNA and YSLEER. Trimming removed 1 base from V and 9 bases from J, with 10 bases in between. The CDR3: CASSQAVGTEQFF. The CDR3 DNA is TGCGCCAGCAGCCAAGCCGTAGGGACTGAGCAGTTCTTC.